The 16 T cell receptor beta chains reported below all come from one sample, sequenced in a study of blood T cells in healthy people across ages. A sample-barcoded 5' primer and a J-beta primer mix were used in a second PCR of about 7 to 12 cycles. Using its own MiXCR run on the 5' RACE reads, TCRdb lists one record per CDR3 protein. The table includes 550,000 to 800,000 distinct CDR3 sequences, approximately 21% detected once. Material: blood. These receptors were collected from a man between 70 and 80 years old in good health.

CDR3 DNA sequence: TGTGCCAGCAGTGTGGGGCAGGGGCCCAAAAACATTCAGTACTTC. It yields the protein CASSVGQGPKNIQYF. This chain connects TRBV2 to TRBJ2-4, with a tentative D call TRBD1 (6 bases). V shed 4 bases and J shed 2 bases, with 12 bases lying between them. The length of the CDR3 is 15 residues. The V gene's germline CDR1 is SNHLY and CDR2 FYNNEI.

This chain joins TRBV9 and TRBJ2-1; TRBD2 is a possible D gene (6 bases). This CDR3 is 16 amino acids long. Germline V CDR1 and CDR2: SGDLS, YYNGEE. The V end lost 3 bases, the J end lost 3 bases, and 16 bases lay between the germline ends. CDR3: CASSARAGGIYNEQFF. In DNA, the CDR3 is TGTGCCAGCAGCGCCCGGGCAGGAGGGATCTACAATGAGCAGTTCTTC.

This clonotype was recorded a few times. The gene calls are TRBV3-1 and TRBJ1-1, with a possible D match to TRBD1 (5 bases). CDR1 and CDR2 from the germline V gene are LGHDT and YNNKEL (reference sequence). Trimming shortened V by 1 base and J by 5 bases, and 11 bases separated the two germline ends. This CDR3 spans 14 amino acids. As DNA, the CDR3 is TGTGCCAGCAGCCAAGGCGGGGCGAGGACTGAAGCTTTCTTT. Its translation is CASSQGGARTEAFF.

J is TRBJ2-5 and V is TRBV9; TRBD2 matches at 8 bases. The CDR3 contains 16 residues. Trimming took 6 bases from V and 0 from J; bases not matched to a gene: 10. Germline V gene data show CDR1 as SGDLS and CDR2 as YYNGEE. In nucleotides, the CDR3 is TGTGCCAGCACCTATGGTAGCGGGACCAACCAAGAGACCCAGTACTTC. Protein sequence: CASTYGSGTNQETQYF.

V is TRBV7-9 and J is TRBJ2-1, with D perhaps TRBD1 (5 bases). The V and J ends lost 5 bases and 3 bases respectively, with 11 bases between them. The CDR3 extends over 14 amino acids. Germline V gene data show CDR1 as SEHNR and CDR2 as FQNEAQ (reference sequence). CDR3 in DNA: TGTGCCAGCAGCCAAGTCCAGGGCTACAATGAGCAGTTCTTC. Encoded protein: CASSQVQGYNEQFF.

V is TRBV12-3 or TRBV12-4 and J is TRBJ2-3; TRBD2 matches at 10 bases. The CDR3 is made up of 17 amino acids. After removal of 5 bases from V and 3 bases from J, the junction contained 11 bases not matched to a gene. The CDR3 bases are TGTGCCAGCAGTCTATCCAAGCGGGAGGGGGGAACAGATACGCAGTATTTT. This sequence encodes CASSLSKREGGTDTQYF.

CDR3 amino acids: CASSQDRDSGYEQYF. CDR3 DNA sequence: TGCGCCAGCAGCCAAGATAGGGACTCGGGCTACGAGCAGTACTTC. This chain connects TRBV4-1 to TRBJ2-7, with D possibly matching TRBD2 (6 bases). Trimming took 0 bases from V and 3 from J, leaving 12 bases between them. The germline gives CDR1 MGHRA, CDR2 YSYEKL. The length of the CDR3 is 15 residues.

The rearrangement links TRBV20-1 to TRBJ1-1, with 8 bases identical to TRBD1. V shed 5 bases, J shed 5 bases, and the junction held 10 bases outside the gene matches. The CDR3 extends over 14 amino acids. CDR1 DFQATT and CDR2 SNEGSKA come from the germline V gene (reference sequence). The CDR3 is CSAFPDRDDTEAFF. In nucleotides, the CDR3 is TGCAGTGCTTTCCCGGACAGGGATGATACTGAAGCTTTCTTT.

This clonotype was picked up a small number of times. The gene calls are TRBV18 and TRBJ2-5; D remains ambiguous. The germline V gene encodes CDR1 KGHSH and CDR2 LQKENI. The V gene lost 5 bases and the J gene lost 0 bases, with 13 bases spanning the gap. This CDR3 spans 15 amino acids. In DNA, the CDR3 is TGTGCCAGCTCAACTCGGACCACGTACCAAGAGACCCAGTACTTC. Translation gives CASSTRTTYQETQYF. Combining the CDR3 with reference TRBV18 and TRBJ2-5 gives the whole variable domain NAGVMQNPRHLVRRRGQEARLRCSPMKGHSHVYWYRQLPEEGLKFMVYLQKENIIDESGMPKERFSAEFPKEGPSILRIQQVVRGDSAAYFCASSTRTTYQETQYFGPGTRLLVL.

This clonotype has just a few counts. The chain links TRBV5-1 to TRBJ2-7; TRBD2 aligns across 7 bases. The J call may be in error: the DNA end matches TRBJ2-1 better. Germline CDR1 and CDR2: SGHRS and YFSETQ. The CDR3 sequence is 15 residues long. CDR3 DNA sequence: TGCGCCAGCAGCTTGAGGCTAGCGGTATACAATGAGCAGTTCTTC. Translated, it gives CASSLRLAVYNEQFF.

This clonotype was picked up many times. CDR3 amino acids: CASRGDRGNQPQHF. The CDR3, as DNA: TGTGCCAGCAGGGGGGACAGGGGCAATCAGCCCCAGCATTTT. The chain has TRBV12-3 or TRBV12-4 and TRBJ1-5; 9 positions agree with TRBD1. V dropped 6 bases and J dropped 2; count of bases not matched to a gene: 2. CDR3 size: 14 residues.

This clonotype appeared a few times. The rearrangement uses TRBV28 and TRBJ2-5; 7 positions match TRBD1. The CDR3 runs 16 residues. Germline CDR1 reads MDHEN; CDR2 reads SYDVKM. V shed 4 bases, J shed 2 bases, and the junction held 10 bases outside the gene matches. The CDR3 nucleotides are TGTGCCAGCAGTTACGAACAGGGGAGAAGTCAAGAGACCCAGTACTTC. Residues: CASSYEQGRSQETQYF.

The rearrangement links TRBV28 to TRBJ2-5; 10 bases line up with TRBD1. The CDR3 length is 17 residues. V lost 4 bases, J lost 2 bases, and 10 bases stayed unmatched. From germline, CDR1 is MDHEN and CDR2 SYDVKM. For the CDR3, the DNA is TGTGCCAGCAGTTCCCCACTCCGGGACAGGGGACAAGAGACCCAGTACTTC. Amino acids: CASSSPLRDRGQETQYF.

Regarding this clonotype: At one boundary the junction diverges from the germline segment, which might be a read error. The chain links TRBV29-1 to TRBJ1-1, with a weak D call TRBD1 (5 bases). The CDR3 extends over 11 amino acids. The germline gives CDR1 SQVTM, CDR2 ANQGSEA. For the CDR3, the DNA is TGCAGCGATGGGGGAAACACTGAAGGTTTCTTT. Protein product: CSDGGNTEGFF.

This clonotype came up a few times. This chain links TRBV20-1 with TRBJ1-1, with D perhaps matching TRBD1 (5 bases). Trimming took 5 bases from V and 1 from J, leaving 17 bases between them. The CDR3 is made up of 15 amino acids. The germline V gene encodes CDR1 DFQATT and CDR2 SNEGSKA (reference sequence). CDR3 DNA: TGCAGTGCTCCGGGACCTACGGGGACGAACACTGAAGCTTTCTTT. Residues: CSAPGPTGTNTEAFF.

This chain connects TRBV4-1 to TRBJ1-6, with 7 positions matching TRBD1. The V gene's germline CDR1 is MGHRA and CDR2 YSYEKL. This CDR3 contains 16 residues. Losses at the gene ends were 0 bases for V and 5 bases for J; bases not matched to a gene: 4. The CDR3 region is CASSQDLGQNNSPLHF. CDR3 nucleotides: TGCGCCAGCAGCCAAGATTTGGGACAGAATAATTCACCCCTCCACTTT.